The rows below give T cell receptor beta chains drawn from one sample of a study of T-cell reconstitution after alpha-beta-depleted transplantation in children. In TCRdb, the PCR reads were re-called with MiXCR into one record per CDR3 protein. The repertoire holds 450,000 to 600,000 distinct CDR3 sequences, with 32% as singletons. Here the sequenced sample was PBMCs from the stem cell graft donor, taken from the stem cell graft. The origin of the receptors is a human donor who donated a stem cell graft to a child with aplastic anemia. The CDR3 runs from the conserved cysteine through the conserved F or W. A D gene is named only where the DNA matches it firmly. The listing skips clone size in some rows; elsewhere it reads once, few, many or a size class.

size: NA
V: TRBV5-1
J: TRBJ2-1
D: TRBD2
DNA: TGCGCCAGCAGCTATACTGCGGGACTAGCGGGATTTAATGATGAGCAGTTCTTC
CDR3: CASSYTAGLAGFNDEQFF

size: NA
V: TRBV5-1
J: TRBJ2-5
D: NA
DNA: TGCGCCAGCAGCCCCGCCAGGGGTTGGGTAGAGACCCAGTACTTC
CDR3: CASSPARGWVETQYF

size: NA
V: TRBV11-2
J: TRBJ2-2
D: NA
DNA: TGTGCCAGCAGCTTAGATAGGGGGACGCGGGAGCTGTTTTTT
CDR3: CASSLDRGTRELFF

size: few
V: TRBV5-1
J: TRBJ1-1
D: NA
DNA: TGCGCCAGCAGCTTTGAGGGTTTGAACACTGAAGCTTTCTTT
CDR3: CASSFEGLNTEAFF

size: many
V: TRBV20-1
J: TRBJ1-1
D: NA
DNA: TGCAGTGCCCAAATCCACCCGAACACTGAAGCTTTCTTT
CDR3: CSAQIHPNTEAFF

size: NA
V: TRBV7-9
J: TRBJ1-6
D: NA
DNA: TGTGCCAGCAGCTTAGATGGTTGGCTTAGGGGTTCTGACAATTCACCCCTCCACTTT
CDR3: CASSLDGWLRGSDNSPLHF

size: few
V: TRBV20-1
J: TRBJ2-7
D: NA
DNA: TGCAGTGCTAGAGAAGACCGGGAGTCCTACGAGCAGTACTTC
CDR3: CSAREDRESYEQYF

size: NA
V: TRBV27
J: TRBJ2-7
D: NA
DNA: TGTGCCAGCAGTTCTTTAGGGAACGTTATTTACGAGCAGTACTTC
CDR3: CASSSLGNVIYEQYF

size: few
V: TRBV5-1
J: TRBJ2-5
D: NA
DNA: TGCGCCAGCAGCTTTGGACAGAGTCAAGAGACCCAGTACTTC
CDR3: CASSFGQSQETQYF

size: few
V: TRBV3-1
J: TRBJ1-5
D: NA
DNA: TGTGCCAGCAGCCAATCGGCGGTGAGCAATCAGCCCCAGCATTTT
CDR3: CASSQSAVSNQPQHF

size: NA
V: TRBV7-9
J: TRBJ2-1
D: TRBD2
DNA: TGTGCCAGCAGCTCCTCGGGGCTAGCGGGAGATGAGCAGTTCTTC
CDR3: CASSSSGLAGDEQFF

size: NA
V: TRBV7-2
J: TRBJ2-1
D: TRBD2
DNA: TGTGCCAGCAGCTTACCGACTAGCGGGAGGGCCGGCCATGAGCAGTTCTTC
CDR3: CASSLPTSGRAGHEQFF

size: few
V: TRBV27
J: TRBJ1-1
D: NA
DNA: TGTGCCAGCAGTTTAATTTCGCGGCAGCTGAACACTGAAGCTTTCTTT
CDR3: CASSLISRQLNTEAFF

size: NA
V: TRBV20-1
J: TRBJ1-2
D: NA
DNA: TGCAGTGCTAGAGATCTCCAGGGGATGGGCTACACCTTC
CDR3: CSARDLQGMGYTF

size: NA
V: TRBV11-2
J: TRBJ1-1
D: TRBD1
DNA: TGTGCCAGCAGCCCACTGGGACAGGAGGAGAACACTGAAGCTTTCTTT
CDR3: CASSPLGQEENTEAFF

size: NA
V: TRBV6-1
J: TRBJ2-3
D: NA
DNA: TGTGCCAGCAGGAAGGGGGTAGACACAGATACGCAGTATTTT
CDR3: CASRKGVDTDTQYF

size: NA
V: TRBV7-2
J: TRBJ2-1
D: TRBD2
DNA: TGTGCCAGCAGCACTAGCGGGGGGAGCTCCTACAATGAGCAGTTCTTC
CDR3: CASSTSGGSSYNEQFF

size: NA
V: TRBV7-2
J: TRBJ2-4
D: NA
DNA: TGTGCCAGCAGCCGCCAGCAGGGAAATGTCAAAAACATTCAGTACTTC
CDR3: CASSRQQGNVKNIQYF

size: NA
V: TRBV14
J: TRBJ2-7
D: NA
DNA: TGTGCCAGCCTCGTTGCGGCAGCCGTAAAGAGCTCCTACGAGCAGTACTTC
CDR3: CASLVAAAVKSSYEQYF

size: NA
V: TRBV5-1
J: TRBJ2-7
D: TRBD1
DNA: TGCGCCAGCAGCTCGGGACAGGTTACCTACGAGCAGTACTTC
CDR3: CASSSGQVTYEQYF

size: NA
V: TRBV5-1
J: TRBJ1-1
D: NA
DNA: TGCGCCAGCAGATCCTGGAGAAGACGGACTGAAGCTTTCTTT
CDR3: CASRSWRRRTEAFF

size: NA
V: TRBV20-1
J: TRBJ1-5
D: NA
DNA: TGCAGTGCTAGTAGACTAGAGACGGTCTTAGAGAATCAGCCCCAGCATTTT
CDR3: CSASRLETVLENQPQHF

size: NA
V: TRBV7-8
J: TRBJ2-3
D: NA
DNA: TGTGCCAGCAGCTTAGAGTCTGGGAACCAACACACAGATACGCAGTATTTT
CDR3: CASSLESGNQHTDTQYF

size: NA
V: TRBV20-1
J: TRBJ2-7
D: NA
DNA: TGCAGTGCTTCCCTCATCAGCTTCCCCTACGAGCAGTACTTC
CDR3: CSASLISFPYEQYF

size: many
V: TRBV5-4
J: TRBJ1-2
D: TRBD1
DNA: TGTGCCAGCAGCTTGGCGGACAGGGGCGCAGGTGGCTACACCTTC
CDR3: CASSLADRGAGGYTF